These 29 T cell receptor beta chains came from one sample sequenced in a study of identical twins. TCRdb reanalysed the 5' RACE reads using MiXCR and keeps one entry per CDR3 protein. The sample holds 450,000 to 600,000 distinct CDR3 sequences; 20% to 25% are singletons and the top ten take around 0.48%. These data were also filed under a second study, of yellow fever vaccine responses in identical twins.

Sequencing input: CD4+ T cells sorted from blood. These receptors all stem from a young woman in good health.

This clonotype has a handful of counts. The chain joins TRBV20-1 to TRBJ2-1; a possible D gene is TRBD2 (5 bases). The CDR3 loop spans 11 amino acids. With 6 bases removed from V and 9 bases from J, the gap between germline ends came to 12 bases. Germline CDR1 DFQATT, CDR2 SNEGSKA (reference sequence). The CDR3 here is CSAPDGVEQFF. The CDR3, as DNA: TGCAGTGCCCCAGACGGGGTTGAGCAGTTCTTC.

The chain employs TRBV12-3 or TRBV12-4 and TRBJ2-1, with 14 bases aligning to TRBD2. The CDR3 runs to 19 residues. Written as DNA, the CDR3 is TGTACCTTCAGTTTCACCGGGACTAGCGGGGGAGGTGTTAACAATGAGCAGTTCTTC. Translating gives CTFSFTGTSGGGVNNEQFF.

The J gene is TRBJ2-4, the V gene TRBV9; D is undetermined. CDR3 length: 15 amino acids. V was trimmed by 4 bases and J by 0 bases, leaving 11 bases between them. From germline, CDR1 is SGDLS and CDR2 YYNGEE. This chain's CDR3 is CASSSDRRAKNIQYF. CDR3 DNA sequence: TGTGCCAGCAGCTCCGATCGGAGAGCCAAAAACATTCAGTACTTC.

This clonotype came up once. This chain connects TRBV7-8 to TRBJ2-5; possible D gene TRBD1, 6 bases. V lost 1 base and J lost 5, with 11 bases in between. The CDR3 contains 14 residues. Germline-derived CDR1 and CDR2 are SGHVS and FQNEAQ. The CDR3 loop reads CASSLVSGVETQYF. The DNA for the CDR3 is TGTGCCAGCAGCTTAGTTTCAGGGGTCGAGACCCAGTACTTC.

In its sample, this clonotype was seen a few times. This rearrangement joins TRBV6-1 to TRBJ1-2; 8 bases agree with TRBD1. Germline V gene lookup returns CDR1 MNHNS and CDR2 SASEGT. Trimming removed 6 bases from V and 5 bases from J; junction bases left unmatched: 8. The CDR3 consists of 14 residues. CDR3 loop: CASRQAGTGYGYTF. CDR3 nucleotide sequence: TGTGCCAGCAGACAAGCCGGGACAGGATATGGCTACACCTTC.

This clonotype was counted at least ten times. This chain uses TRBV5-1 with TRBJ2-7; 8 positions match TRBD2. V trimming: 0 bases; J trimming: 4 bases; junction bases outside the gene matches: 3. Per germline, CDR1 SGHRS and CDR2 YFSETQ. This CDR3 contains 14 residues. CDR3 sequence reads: CASSLGTSSYEQYF. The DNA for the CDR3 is TGCGCCAGCAGCTTGGGGACTAGCAGTTACGAGCAGTACTTC.

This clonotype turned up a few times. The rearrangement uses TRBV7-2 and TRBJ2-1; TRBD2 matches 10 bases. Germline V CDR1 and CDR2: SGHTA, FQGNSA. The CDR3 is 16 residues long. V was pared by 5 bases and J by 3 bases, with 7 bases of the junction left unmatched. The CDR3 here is CASSEAGGSLYNEQFF. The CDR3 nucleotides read TGTGCCAGCAGCGAAGCGGGAGGGAGCCTCTACAATGAGCAGTTCTTC.

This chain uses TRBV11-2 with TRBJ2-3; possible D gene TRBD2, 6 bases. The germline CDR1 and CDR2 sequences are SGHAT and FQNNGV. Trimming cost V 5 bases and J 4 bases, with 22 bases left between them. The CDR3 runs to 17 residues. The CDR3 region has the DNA TGTGCCAGCAGCCCAGTCCGCCACGGCGGGATGGCAGATACGCAGTATTTT. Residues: CASSPVRHGGMADTQYF.

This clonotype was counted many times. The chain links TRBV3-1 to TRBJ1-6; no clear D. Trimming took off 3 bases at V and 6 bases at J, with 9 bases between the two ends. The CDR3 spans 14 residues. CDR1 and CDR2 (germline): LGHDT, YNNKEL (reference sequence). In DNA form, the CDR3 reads TGTGCCAGCAGCCAGGATAGGGTTAATTCACCCCTCCACTTT. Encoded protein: CASSQDRVNSPLHF.

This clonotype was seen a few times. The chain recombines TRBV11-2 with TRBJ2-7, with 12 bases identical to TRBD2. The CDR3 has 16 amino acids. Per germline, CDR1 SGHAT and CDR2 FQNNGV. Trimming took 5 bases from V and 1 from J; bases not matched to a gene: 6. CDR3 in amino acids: CASSLGLAGMSYEQYF. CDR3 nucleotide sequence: TGTGCCAGCAGCCTCGGACTAGCGGGAATGTCCTACGAGCAGTACTTC.

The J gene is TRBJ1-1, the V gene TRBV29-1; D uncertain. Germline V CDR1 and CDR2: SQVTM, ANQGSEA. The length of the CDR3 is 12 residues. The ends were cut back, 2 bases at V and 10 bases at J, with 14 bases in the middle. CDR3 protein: CSVESDAGRAFF. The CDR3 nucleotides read TGCAGCGTTGAAAGCGATGCCGGGCGAGCTTTCTTT.

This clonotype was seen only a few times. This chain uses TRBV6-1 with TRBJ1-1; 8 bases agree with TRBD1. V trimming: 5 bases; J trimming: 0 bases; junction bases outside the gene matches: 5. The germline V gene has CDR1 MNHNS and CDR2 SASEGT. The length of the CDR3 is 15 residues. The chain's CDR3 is CASSPLTGVNTEAFF. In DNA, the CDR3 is TGTGCCAGCAGTCCCCTGACAGGGGTGAACACTGAAGCTTTCTTT.

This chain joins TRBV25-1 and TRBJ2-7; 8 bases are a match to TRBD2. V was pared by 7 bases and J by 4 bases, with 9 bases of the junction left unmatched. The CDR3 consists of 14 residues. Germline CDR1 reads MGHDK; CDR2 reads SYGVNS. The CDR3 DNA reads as TGTGCCAGCAAGGCCCCGGGAGGGCCTTACGAGCAGTACTTC. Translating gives CASKAPGGPYEQYF.

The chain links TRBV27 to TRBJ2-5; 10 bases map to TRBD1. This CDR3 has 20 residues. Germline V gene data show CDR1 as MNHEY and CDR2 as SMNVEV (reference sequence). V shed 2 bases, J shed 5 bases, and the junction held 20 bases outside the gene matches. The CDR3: CASSLLPTTMGTGVRETQYF. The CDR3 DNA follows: TGTGCCAGCAGTTTACTACCCACCACGATGGGGACAGGGGTCAGGGAGACCCAGTACTTC.

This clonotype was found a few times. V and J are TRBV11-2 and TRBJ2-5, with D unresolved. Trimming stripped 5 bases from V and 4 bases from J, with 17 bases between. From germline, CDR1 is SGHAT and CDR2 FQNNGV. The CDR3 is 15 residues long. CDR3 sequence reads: CASSRPYRVSETQYF. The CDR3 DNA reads TGTGCCAGCAGCCGACCCTATCGAGTATCAGAGACCCAGTACTTC.

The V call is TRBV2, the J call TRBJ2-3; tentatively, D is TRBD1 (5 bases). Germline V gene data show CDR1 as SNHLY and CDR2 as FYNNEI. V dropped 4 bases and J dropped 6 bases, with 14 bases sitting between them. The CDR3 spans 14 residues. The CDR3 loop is CASSGLRVMDTQYF. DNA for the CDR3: TGTGCCAGCAGTGGTCTCAGGGTCATGGATACGCAGTATTTT.

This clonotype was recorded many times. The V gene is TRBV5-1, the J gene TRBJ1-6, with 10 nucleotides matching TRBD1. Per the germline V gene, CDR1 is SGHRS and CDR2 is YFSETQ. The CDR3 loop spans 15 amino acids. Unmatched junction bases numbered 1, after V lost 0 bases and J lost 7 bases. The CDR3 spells CASSLGQGANSPLHF. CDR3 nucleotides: TGCGCCAGCAGCTTGGGACAGGGGGCCAATTCACCCCTCCACTTT.

CDR3 bases: TGTGCCAGCAGTGAGGACAGGCTCTCCTACGAGCAGTACGTC. Its translation: CASSEDRLSYEQYV. This chain connects TRBV6-1 to TRBJ2-7, with 7 nucleotides matching TRBD1. The CDR3 is 14 amino acids. The V segment lost 3 bases and the J segment 0 bases; nucleotides outside the gene matches: 2. Germline CDR1 and CDR2: MNHNS and SASEGT.

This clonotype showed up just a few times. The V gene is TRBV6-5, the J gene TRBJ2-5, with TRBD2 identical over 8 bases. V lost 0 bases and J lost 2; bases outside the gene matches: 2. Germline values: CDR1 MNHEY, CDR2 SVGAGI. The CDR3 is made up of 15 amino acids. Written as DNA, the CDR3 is TGTGCCAGCAGTTACTCCCTAGCGGGTCAAGAGACCCAGTACTTC. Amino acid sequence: CASSYSLAGQETQYF.

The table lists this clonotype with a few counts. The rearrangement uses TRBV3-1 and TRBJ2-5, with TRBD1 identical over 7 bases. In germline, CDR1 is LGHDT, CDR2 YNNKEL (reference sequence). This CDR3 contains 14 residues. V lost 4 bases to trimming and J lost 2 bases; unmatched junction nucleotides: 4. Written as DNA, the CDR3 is TGTGCCAGCAGCCGACAGGGATTACAAGAGACCCAGTACTTC. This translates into CASSRQGLQETQYF.

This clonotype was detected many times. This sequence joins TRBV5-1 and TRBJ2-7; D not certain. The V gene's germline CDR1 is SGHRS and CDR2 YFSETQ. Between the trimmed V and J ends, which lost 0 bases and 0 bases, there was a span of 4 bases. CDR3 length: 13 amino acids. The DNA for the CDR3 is TGCGCCAGCAGCTTGGGGTCCTCCTACGAGCAGTACTTC. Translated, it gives CASSLGSSYEQYF.

CDR3 coding DNA: TGCGCCAGCAGCCCACTAGCGTTGTCCTACGAGCAGTACTTC. Translating it yields CASSPLALSYEQYF. V usage is TRBV5-1 and J usage is TRBJ2-7, with TRBD2 matching over 7 bases. Germline V CDR1 and CDR2: SGHRS, YFSETQ. The CDR3 is 14 residues long. V was clipped by 4 bases and J by 1 base; unmatched bases: 5.

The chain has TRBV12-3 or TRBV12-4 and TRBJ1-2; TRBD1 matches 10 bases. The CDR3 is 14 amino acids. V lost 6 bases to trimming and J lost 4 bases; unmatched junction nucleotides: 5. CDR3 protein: CASRWTGGPYGYTF. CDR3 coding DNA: TGTGCCAGCAGATGGACAGGGGGTCCCTATGGCTACACCTTC.

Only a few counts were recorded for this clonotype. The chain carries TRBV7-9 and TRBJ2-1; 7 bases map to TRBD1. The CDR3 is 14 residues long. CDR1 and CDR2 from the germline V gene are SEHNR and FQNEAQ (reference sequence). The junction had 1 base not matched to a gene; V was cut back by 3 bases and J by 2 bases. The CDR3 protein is CASSFTGAYNEQFF. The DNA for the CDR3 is TGTGCCAGCAGCTTTACAGGGGCCTACAATGAGCAGTTCTTC.

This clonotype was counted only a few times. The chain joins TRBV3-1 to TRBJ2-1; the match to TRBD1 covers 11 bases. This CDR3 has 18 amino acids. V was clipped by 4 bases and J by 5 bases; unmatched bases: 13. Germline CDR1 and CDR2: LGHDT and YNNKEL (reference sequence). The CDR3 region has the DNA TGTGCCAGCAGCCCGTGGACAGGGGGCTACCCCCCCCACAATGAGCAGTTCTTC. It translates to CASSPWTGGYPPHNEQFF.

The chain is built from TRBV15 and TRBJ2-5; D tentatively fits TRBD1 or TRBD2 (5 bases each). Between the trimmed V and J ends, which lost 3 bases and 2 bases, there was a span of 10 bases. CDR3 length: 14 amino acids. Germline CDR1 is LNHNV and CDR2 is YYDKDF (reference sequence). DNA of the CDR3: TGTGCCACCAGCAGGGGGGAAACTCAAGAGACCCAGTACTTC. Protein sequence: CATSRGETQETQYF.

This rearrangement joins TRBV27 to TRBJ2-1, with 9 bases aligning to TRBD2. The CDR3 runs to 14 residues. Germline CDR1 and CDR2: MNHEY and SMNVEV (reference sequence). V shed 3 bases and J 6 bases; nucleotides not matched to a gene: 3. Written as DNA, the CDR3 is TGTGCCAGCAGTTTCCGAGCGGGAGGCAATGAGCAGTTCTTC. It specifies CASSFRAGGNEQFF.

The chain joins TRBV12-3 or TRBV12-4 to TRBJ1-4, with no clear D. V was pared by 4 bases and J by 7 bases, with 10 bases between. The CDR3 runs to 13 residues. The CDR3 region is CASSYGLGEKLFF. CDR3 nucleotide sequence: TGTGCCAGCAGTTATGGCTTGGGTGAAAAACTGTTTTTT.

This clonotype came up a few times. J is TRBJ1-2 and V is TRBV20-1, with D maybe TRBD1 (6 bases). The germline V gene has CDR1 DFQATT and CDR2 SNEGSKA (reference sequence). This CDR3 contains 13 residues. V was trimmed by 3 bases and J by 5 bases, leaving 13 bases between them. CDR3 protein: CSASMGAGYGYTF. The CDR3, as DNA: TGCAGTGCTAGTATGGGGGCGGGGTATGGCTACACCTTC.